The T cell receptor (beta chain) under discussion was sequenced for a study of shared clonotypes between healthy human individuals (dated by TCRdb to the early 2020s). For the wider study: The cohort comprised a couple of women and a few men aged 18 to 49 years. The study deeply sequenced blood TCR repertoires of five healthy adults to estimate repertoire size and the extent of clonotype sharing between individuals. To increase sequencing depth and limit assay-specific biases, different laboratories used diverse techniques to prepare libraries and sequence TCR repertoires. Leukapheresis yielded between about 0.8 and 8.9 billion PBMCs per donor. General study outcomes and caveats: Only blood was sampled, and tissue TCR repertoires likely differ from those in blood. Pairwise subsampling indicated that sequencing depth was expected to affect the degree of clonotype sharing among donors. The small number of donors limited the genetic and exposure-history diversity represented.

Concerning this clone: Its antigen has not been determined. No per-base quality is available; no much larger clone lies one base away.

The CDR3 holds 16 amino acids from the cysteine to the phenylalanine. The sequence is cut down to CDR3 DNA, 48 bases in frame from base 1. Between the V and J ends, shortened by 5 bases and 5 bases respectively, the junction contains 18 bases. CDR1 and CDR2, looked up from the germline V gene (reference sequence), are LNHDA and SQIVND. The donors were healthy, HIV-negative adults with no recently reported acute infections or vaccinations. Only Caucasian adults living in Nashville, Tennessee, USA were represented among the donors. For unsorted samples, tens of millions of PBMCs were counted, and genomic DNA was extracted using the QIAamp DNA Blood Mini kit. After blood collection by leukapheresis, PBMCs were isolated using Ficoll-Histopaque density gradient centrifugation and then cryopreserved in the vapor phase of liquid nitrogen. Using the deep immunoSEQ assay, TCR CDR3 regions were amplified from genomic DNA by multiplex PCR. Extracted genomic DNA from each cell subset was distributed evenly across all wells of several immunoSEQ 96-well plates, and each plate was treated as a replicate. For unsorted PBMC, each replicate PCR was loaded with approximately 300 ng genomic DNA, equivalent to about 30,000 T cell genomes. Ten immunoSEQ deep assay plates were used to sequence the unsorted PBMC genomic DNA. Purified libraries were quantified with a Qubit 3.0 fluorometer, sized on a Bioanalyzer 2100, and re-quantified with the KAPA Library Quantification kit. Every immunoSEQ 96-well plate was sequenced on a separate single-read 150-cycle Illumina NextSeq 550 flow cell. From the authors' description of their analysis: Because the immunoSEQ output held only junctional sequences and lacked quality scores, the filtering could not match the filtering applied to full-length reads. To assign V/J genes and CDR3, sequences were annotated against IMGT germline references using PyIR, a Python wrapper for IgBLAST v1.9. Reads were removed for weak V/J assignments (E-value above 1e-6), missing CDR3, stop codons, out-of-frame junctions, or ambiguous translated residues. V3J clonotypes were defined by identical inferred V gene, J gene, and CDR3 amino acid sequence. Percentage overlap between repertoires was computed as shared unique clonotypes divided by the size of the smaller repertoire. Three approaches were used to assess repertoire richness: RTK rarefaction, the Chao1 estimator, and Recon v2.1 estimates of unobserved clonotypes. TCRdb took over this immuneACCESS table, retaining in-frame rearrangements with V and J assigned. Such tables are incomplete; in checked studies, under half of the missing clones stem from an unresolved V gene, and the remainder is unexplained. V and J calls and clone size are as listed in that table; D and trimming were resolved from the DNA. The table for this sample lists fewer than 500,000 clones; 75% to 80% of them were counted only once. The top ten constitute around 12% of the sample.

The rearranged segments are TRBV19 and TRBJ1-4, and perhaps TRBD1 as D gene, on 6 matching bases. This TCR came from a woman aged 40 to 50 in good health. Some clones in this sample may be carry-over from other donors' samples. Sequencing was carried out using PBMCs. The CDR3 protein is CASSPLKGTSNEKLFF. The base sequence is TGTGCCAGTAGTCCCCTTAAAGGGACATCGAATGAAAAACTGTTTTTT.